This T cell receptor (beta chain) stems from a study of cytomegalovirus exposure and HLA in healthy donors. CDR3 length equals 16 residues. Looked up from germline, CDR1 is SGHNT and CDR2 is YENEEA. The V segment lost 1 base and the J segment 3 bases; nucleotides outside the gene matches: 2. The method was immunoSEQ multiplex PCR; TCRdb's version includes in-frame clones alone and lacks a portion of them. In the table there are about 150,000 clones, around nine tenths of which are singletons. Study-level findings and limits: The classifier was said to identify cytomegalovirus status with high specificity and sensitivity. Among TCR beta chains, those listed as cytomegalovirus-associated numbered around 180.

Points on this clone: Its antigen is not known.

Material for sequencing was PBMCs. The receptor was derived from a woman younger than 35 in good health and CMV-seropositive. V usage is TRBV11-3 and J usage is TRBJ2-1; 11 bases line up with TRBD2. The DNA of the CDR3 is TGTGCCAGCAGCTTAGTGGGACTAGCGGACTACAATGAGCAGTTCTTC. Translated, it gives CASSLVGLADYNEQFF.